This TCR beta chain was obtained from a study of long-term antiretroviral therapy in people with HIV. In the study overall: The oldest specimens predate the 2015 immediate-ART recommendation by about a decade.

Germline V lookup: CDR1 KGHSH, CDR2 LQKENI. This CDR3 contains 14 residues. The V gene lost 6 bases and the J gene lost 0 bases, with 11 bases spanning the gap. immunoSEQ v3.0 was run at survey level. Sequencing efforts were directed toward roughly 35,000-55,000 T-cell genomes per sample. The repertoire was sequenced with immunoSEQ multiplex PCR; TCRdb's copy has only in-frame clones and lacks some. Here the sample spans 25,000 to 30,000 clones, roughly 86% being singletons. The sequence was obtained from a woman in her twenties or thirties with HIV. V gene TRBV18 combines with J gene TRBJ1-1; weak D call: TRBD1 (5 bases). This material consisted of unsorted PBMCs, taken 0.8 years after starting antiretroviral therapy. This chain's CDR3 is CASSRGALNTEAFF. The CDR3 bases are TGTGCCAGCTCTCGAGGGGCTCTGAACACTGAAGCTTTCTTT.